This T cell receptor beta chain was obtained from a study of CD8 T cells in ankylosing spondylitis. The CDR3 covers 13 residues. J lost 3 bases, V lost 4 bases, and 2 bases had no gene match. The germline CDR1 and CDR2 sequences are DFQATT and SNEGSKA (reference sequence). This clonotype was found once. TCRdb ran MiXCR on the 5' RACE reads and lists one entry per CDR3 protein. The data contain about 360,000 distinct CDR3 sequences, 20% of them singletons. The rearrangement links TRBV20-1 to TRBJ1-4; 7 bases are a match to TRBD1. Specimen: blood, either unsorted or a sorted T cell fraction (not recorded which). This sequence originates from a male donor with ankylosing spondylitis or in good health (not recorded which). Written as DNA, the CDR3 is TGCAGTGCTACCGGACAGGCTAATGAAAAACTGTTTTTT. Its translation: CSATGQANEKLFF.